These 9 T cell receptor beta chains were all obtained from the same sample, sequenced in a study of identical twins. TCRdb ran MiXCR on the 5' RACE reads and lists one entry per CDR3 protein. The sample records fewer than 650,000 distinct CDR3 sequences, 7.1% being singletons. Another study also made use of these data, one on yellow fever vaccine responses in identical twins.

Source material: PBMCs. These receptor sequences come from a woman under 30 in good health.

This clonotype was seen a handful of times. This chain connects TRBV15 to TRBJ2-1, with 8 nucleotides matching TRBD1. The CDR3 spans 13 residues. In germline, CDR1 is LNHNV, CDR2 YYDKDF (reference sequence). Trimming at V came to 7 bases and at J to 5 bases, leaving 4 bases not matched to a gene. The DNA for the CDR3 is TGTGCCACCACGGGACAGGTGGACAATGAGCAGTTCTTC. Translated: CATTGQVDNEQFF.

The sample holds many counts of this clonotype. The V and J genes are TRBV28 and TRBJ2-2; 8 positions agree with TRBD1. The CDR3 runs to 14 residues. The trim removed 6 bases at V and 5 bases at J, leaving 5 bases unmatched. Per germline, CDR1 MDHEN and CDR2 SYDVKM. This CDR3 is CASSKDRVTGELFF. For the CDR3, the DNA is TGTGCCAGCAGCAAGGACAGGGTGACCGGGGAGCTGTTTTTT.

This clonotype was detected a few times. The chain employs TRBV25-1 and TRBJ2-7; 16 nucleotides line up with TRBD2. Trimming at V came to 5 bases and at J to 2 bases, leaving 3 bases not matched to a gene. Germline lookup yields CDR1 MGHDK and CDR2 SYGVNS. The CDR3 is 16 amino acids. CDR3 in DNA: TGTGCCAGCAGTTCCGGGACTAGCGGGAGGGCCTACGAGCAGTACTTC. Protein sequence: CASSSGTSGRAYEQYF.

This clonotype was found many times. The chain is built from TRBV12-3 or TRBV12-4 and TRBJ1-5; D gene unclear. CDR3 length: 13 amino acids. V was cut by 7 bases and J by 1 base, with 8 bases left in between. In DNA form, the CDR3 reads TGTGCCAGCACCCAGGACAGCAATCAGCCCCAGCATTTT. Residues: CASTQDSNQPQHF.

The sample holds many counts of this clonotype. J is TRBJ2-2 and V is TRBV20-1, with a weak D call TRBD2 (6 bases). The V and J ends lost 1 base and 3 bases respectively, with 18 bases between them. Per germline, CDR1 DFQATT and CDR2 SNEGSKA (reference sequence). The length of the CDR3 is 17 residues. CDR3 in amino acids: CSARAPGVAEYTGELFF. CDR3 nucleotides: TGCAGTGCTAGAGCCCCGGGGGTAGCGGAGTACACCGGGGAGCTGTTTTTT.

This clonotype has a count of ten or more. The chain is built from TRBV12-3 or TRBV12-4 and TRBJ1-1; D may be TRBD1 (5 bases). The CDR3 totals 15 residues. The germline V and J ends were trimmed by 6 bases and 1 base, with 15 bases remaining between them. CDR3 amino acids: CASRPTTGSNTEAFF. The CDR3 region has the DNA TGTGCCAGCAGACCTACTACAGGATCGAACACTGAAGCTTTCTTT.

The chain is built from TRBV12-3 or TRBV12-4 and TRBJ1-1; no reliable D call. The V and J ends lost 3 bases and 7 bases respectively, with 12 bases between them. The CDR3 length is 13 residues. Here the CDR3 DNA reads TGTGCCAGCAGTTTTAGGCTAATGGGTGAAGCTTTCTTT. As protein: CASSFRLMGEAFF.

At least ten counts were recorded for this clonotype. The chain has TRBV7-8 and TRBJ1-4, with a weak D call TRBD1 (6 bases). The V and J ends lost 5 bases and 0 bases respectively, with 13 bases between them. CDR1 is SGHVS, CDR2 FQNEAQ, per germline. The CDR3 extends over 16 amino acids. The CDR3 protein is CASSLMWTATNEKLFF. CDR3 coding DNA: TGTGCCAGCAGCCTGATGTGGACAGCAACTAATGAAAAACTGTTTTTT.

This clonotype appeared a few times. The chain couples TRBV28 to TRBJ1-2; tentatively, D is TRBD1 (6 bases). Trimming stripped 11 bases from V and 7 bases from J, with 17 bases between. The CDR3 covers 12 residues. The germline V gene has CDR1 MDHEN and CDR2 SYDVKM. The CDR3 sequence: CAGGRVGGGYTF. The CDR3 DNA is TGTGCCGGGGGCCGCGTAGGGGGTGGCTACACCTTC.